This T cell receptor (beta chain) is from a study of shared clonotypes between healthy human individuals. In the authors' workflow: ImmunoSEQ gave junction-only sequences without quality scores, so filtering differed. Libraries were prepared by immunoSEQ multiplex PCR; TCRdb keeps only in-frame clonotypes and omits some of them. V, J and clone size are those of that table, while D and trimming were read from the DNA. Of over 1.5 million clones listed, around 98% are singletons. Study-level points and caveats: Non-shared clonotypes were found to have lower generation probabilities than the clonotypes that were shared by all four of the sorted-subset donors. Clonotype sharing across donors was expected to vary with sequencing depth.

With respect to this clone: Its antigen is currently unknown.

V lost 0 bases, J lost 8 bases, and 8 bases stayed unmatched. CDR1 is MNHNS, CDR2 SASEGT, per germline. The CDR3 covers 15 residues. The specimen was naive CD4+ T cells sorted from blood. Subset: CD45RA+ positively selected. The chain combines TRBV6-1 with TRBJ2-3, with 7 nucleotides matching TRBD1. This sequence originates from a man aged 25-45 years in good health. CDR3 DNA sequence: TGTGCCAGCAGTGAAGCGGCAGGGGGTCAGGTTACGCAGTATTTT. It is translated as CASSEAAGGQVTQYF.